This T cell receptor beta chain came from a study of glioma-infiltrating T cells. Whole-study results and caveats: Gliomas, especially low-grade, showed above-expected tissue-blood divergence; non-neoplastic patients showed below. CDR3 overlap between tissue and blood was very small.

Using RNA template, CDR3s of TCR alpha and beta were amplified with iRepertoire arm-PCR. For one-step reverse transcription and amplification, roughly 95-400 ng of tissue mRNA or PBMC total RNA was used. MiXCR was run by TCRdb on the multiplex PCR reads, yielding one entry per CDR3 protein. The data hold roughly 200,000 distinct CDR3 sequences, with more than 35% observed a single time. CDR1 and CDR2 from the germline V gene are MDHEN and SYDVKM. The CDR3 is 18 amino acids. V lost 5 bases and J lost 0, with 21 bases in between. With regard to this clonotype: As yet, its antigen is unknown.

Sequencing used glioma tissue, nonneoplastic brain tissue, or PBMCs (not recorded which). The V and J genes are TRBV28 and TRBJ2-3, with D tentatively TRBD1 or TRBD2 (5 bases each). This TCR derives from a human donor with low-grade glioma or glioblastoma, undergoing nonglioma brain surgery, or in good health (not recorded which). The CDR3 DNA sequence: TGTGCCAGCAGTACCTTTATCCTATCTCGGGGCAGCACAGATACGCAGTATTTT. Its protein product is CASSTFILSRGSTDTQYF.